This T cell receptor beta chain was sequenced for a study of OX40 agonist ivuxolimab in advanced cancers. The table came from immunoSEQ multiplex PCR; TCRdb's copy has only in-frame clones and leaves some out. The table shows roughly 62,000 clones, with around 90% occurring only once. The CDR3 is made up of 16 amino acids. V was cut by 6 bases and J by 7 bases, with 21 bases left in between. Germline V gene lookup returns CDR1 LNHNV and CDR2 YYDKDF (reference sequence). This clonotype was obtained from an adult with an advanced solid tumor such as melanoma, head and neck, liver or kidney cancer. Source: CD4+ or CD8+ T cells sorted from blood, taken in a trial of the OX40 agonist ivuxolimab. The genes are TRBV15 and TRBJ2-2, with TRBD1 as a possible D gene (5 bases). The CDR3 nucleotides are TGTGCCACCAGGCAAGCCGATGACCCCGGACACGGGGAGCTGTTTTTT. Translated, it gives CATRQADDPGHGELFF.